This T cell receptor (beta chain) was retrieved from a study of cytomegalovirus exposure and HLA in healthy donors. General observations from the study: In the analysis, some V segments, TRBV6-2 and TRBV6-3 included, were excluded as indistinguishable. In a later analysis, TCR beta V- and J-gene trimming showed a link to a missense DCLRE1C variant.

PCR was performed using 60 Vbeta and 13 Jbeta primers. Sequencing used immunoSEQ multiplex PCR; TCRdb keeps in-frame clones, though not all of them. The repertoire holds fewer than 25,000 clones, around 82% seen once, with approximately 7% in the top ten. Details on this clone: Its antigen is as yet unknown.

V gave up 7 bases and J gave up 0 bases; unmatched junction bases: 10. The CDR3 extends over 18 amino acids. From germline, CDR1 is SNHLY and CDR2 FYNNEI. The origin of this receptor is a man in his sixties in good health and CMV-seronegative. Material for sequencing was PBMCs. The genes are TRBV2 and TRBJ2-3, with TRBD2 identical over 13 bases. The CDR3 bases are TGTGCCAGCAATCCCGGGACTAGCGGGATCTATAGCACAGATACGCAGTATTTT. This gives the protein CASNPGTSGIYSTDTQYF.